These T cell receptor beta chains were read from a single sample in a study of shared clonotypes between healthy human individuals. Clones were read by immunoSEQ multiplex PCR, and TCRdb kept only the in-frame ones, dropping some. This table has 450,000 to 500,000 clones, roughly 80% appearing once. Source material: PBMCs. The receptors here all came from a woman aged 40 to 50 in good health. Some clones in this sample may be carry-over from other donors' samples. Each CDR3 is given with its conserved first and last residue. D genes are given only for firm matches. Only part of the rows carry a size: once, few, many, or a class if the clone is expanded.

clone size: .
D gene: TRBD1
V gene: TRBV6-5
J gene: TRBJ2-7
CDR3 protein: CASSYIDRAGEQYF
CDR3 DNA: TGTGCCAGCAGTTACATAGACAGGGCTGGGGAGCAGTACTTC

clone size: .
D gene: .
V gene: TRBV7-2
J gene: TRBJ2-7
CDR3 protein: CASSSGLIPYEQYF
CDR3 DNA: TGTGCCAGCAGCTCCGGACTAATCCCCTACGAGCAGTACTTC

clone size: .
D gene: TRBD1
V gene: TRBV6-6
J gene: TRBJ1-1
CDR3 protein: CASSYYRGHTEAFF
CDR3 DNA: TGTGCCAGCAGTTACTACAGGGGTCACACTGAAGCTTTCTTT

clone size: .
D gene: .
V gene: TRBV29-1
J gene: TRBJ2-1
CDR3 protein: CSVGGLPSSYNEQFF
CDR3 DNA: TGCAGCGTTGGGGGTCTTCCGAGCTCCTACAATGAGCAGTTCTTC

clone size: many
D gene: .
V gene: TRBV7-3
J gene: TRBJ2-5
CDR3 protein: CASSLSGSAGETQYF
CDR3 DNA: TGTGCCAGCAGCTTAAGTGGGAGCGCGGGGGAGACCCAGTACTTC

clone size: .
D gene: TRBD2
V gene: TRBV18
J gene: TRBJ2-5
CDR3 protein: CASSPGTSGTQETQYF
CDR3 DNA: TGTGCCAGCTCACCGGGGACTAGCGGGACGCAAGAGACCCAGTACTTC

clone size: few
D gene: .
V gene: TRBV28
J gene: TRBJ1-4
CDR3 protein: CASSSVRINEKLFF
CDR3 DNA: TGTGCCAGCAGTTCGGTCCGAATAAATGAAAAACTGTTTTTT

clone size: .
D gene: .
V gene: TRBV19
J gene: TRBJ1-1
CDR3 protein: CASSIHGGTEAFF
CDR3 DNA: TGTGCCAGTAGTATCCATGGGGGGACTGAAGCTTTCTTT

clone size: .
D gene: .
V gene: TRBV6-6
J gene: TRBJ2-7
CDR3 protein: CASSHREYEQYF
CDR3 DNA: TGTGCCAGCAGTCACCGGGAGTACGAGCAGTACTTC

clone size: once
D gene: TRBD2
V gene: TRBV7-2
J gene: TRBJ2-7
CDR3 protein: CASSLGGLAVEQYF
CDR3 DNA: TGTGCCAGCAGCTTAGGGGGACTAGCGGTCGAGCAGTACTTC

clone size: .
D gene: .
V gene: TRBV7-9
J gene: TRBJ2-7
CDR3 protein: CASSQTLFDEQYF
CDR3 DNA: TGTGCCAGCAGCCAAACCCTGTTTGACGAGCAGTACTTC

clone size: many
D gene: .
V gene: TRBV7-8
J gene: TRBJ1-5
CDR3 protein: CASSRGETNQPQHF
CDR3 DNA: TGTGCCAGCAGCCGGGGGGAGACCAATCAGCCCCAGCATTTT

clone size: .
D gene: .
V gene: TRBV6-1
J gene: TRBJ2-1
CDR3 protein: CASSEGTGGFNEQFF
CDR3 DNA: TGTGCCAGCAGTGAAGGGACAGGAGGGTTCAATGAGCAGTTCTTC

clone size: .
D gene: TRBD1
V gene: TRBV12-5
J gene: TRBJ2-1
CDR3 protein: CASGSGGHNEQFF
CDR3 DNA: TGTGCTAGTGGCTCAGGGGGCCACAATGAGCAGTTCTTC

clone size: .
D gene: TRBD1
V gene: TRBV28
J gene: TRBJ2-7
CDR3 protein: CASSSSGGQGFYEQYF
CDR3 DNA: TGTGCCAGCAGCTCTTCCGGGGGACAGGGCTTCTACGAGCAGTACTTC

clone size: .
D gene: TRBD1
V gene: TRBV6-7
J gene: TRBJ2-1
CDR3 protein: CASSDTGQGNEQFF
CDR3 DNA: TGTGCCAGCAGTGACACCGGACAGGGGAATGAGCAGTTCTTC

clone size: .
D gene: .
V gene: TRBV7-9
J gene: TRBJ2-5
CDR3 protein: CASSLVWDQYF
CDR3 DNA: TGTGCCAGCAGCTTAGTTTGGGACCAGTACTTC

clone size: .
D gene: TRBD1
V gene: TRBV10-3
J gene: TRBJ1-1
CDR3 protein: CAISTGTGNTEAFF
CDR3 DNA: TGTGCCATCAGTACCGGGACAGGGAACACTGAAGCTTTCTTT

clone size: .
D gene: .
V gene: TRBV28
J gene: TRBJ1-2
CDR3 protein: CASSLRHPNYGYTF
CDR3 DNA: TGTGCCAGCAGTCTTAGACATCCCAACTATGGCTACACCTTC

clone size: once
D gene: .
V gene: TRBV10-2
J gene: TRBJ2-7
CDR3 protein: CASSESEGAAYEQYF
CDR3 DNA: TGCGCCAGCAGTGAGTCGGAAGGAGCCGCCTACGAGCAGTACTTC

clone size: .
D gene: .
V gene: TRBV29-1
J gene: TRBJ2-5
CDR3 protein: CSVVVQQETQYF
CDR3 DNA: TGCAGCGTTGTAGTACAGCAAGAGACCCAGTACTTC

clone size: .
D gene: .
V gene: TRBV5-1
J gene: TRBJ1-3
CDR3 protein: CASSLARQGSGNTIYF
CDR3 DNA: TGCGCCAGCAGCTTGGCGCGGCAGGGTTCTGGAAACACCATATATTTT

clone size: .
D gene: TRBD2
V gene: TRBV10-3
J gene: TRBJ2-7
CDR3 protein: CAIRPGTTSYEQYF
CDR3 DNA: TGTGCCATCAGGCCCGGGACTACCTCCTACGAGCAGTACTTC

clone size: once
D gene: TRBD1
V gene: TRBV6-1
J gene: TRBJ1-2
CDR3 protein: CASSEMGQVIYGYTF
CDR3 DNA: TGTGCCAGCAGTGAAATGGGACAGGTAATCTATGGCTACACCTTC

clone size: .
D gene: TRBD1
V gene: TRBV11-2
J gene: TRBJ2-2
CDR3 protein: CASRPGTGVNTGELFF
CDR3 DNA: TGTGCCAGCAGACCCGGGACAGGGGTGAACACCGGGGAGCTGTTTTTT

clone size: few
D gene: TRBD1
V gene: TRBV19
J gene: TRBJ1-5
CDR3 protein: CASSLTGGQPQHF
CDR3 DNA: TGTGCCAGTAGTTTAACAGGGGGCCAGCCCCAGCATTTT

clone size: once
D gene: TRBD2
V gene: TRBV28
J gene: TRBJ2-7
CDR3 protein: CASSRPGLGVYEQYF
CDR3 DNA: TGTGCCAGCAGCCGACCGGGACTAGGGGTCTACGAGCAGTACTTC

clone size: .
D gene: .
V gene: TRBV28
J gene: TRBJ2-5
CDR3 protein: CASSLEGPPQYF
CDR3 DNA: TGTGCCAGCAGCCTGGAGGGCCCCCCCCAGTACTTC

clone size: .
D gene: TRBD2
V gene: TRBV9
J gene: TRBJ2-2
CDR3 protein: CASSGLAGVWTGELFF
CDR3 DNA: TGTGCCAGCAGCGGACTAGCGGGAGTGTGGACCGGGGAGCTGTTTTTT

clone size: .
D gene: TRBD2
V gene: TRBV5-4
J gene: TRBJ2-7
CDR3 protein: CASSHGTSDAYEQYF
CDR3 DNA: TGTGCCAGCAGTCATGGGACTAGCGACGCCTACGAGCAGTACTTC

clone size: .
D gene: .
V gene: TRBV14
J gene: TRBJ1-5
CDR3 protein: CASSQPAVAYSNQPQHF
CDR3 DNA: TGTGCCAGCAGCCAACCAGCCGTCGCATATAGCAATCAGCCCCAGCATTTT

clone size: once
D gene: TRBD2
V gene: TRBV29-1
J gene: TRBJ2-1
CDR3 protein: CSVYGGLAQGEQFF
CDR3 DNA: TGCAGCGTCTATGGGGGACTAGCGCAGGGGGAGCAGTTCTTC

clone size: .
D gene: .
V gene: TRBV4-2
J gene: TRBJ1-5
CDR3 protein: CASSQDGRNQPQHF
CDR3 DNA: TGTGCCAGCAGCCAAGATGGCCGGAATCAGCCCCAGCATTTT

clone size: few
D gene: .
V gene: TRBV7-2
J gene: TRBJ2-3
CDR3 protein: CASSLDRLSTDTQYF
CDR3 DNA: TGTGCCAGCAGCTTAGATAGACTCAGCACAGATACGCAGTATTTT

clone size: .
D gene: TRBD2
V gene: TRBV5-4
J gene: TRBJ2-7
CDR3 protein: CASSLSGRAPYEQYF
CDR3 DNA: TGTGCCAGCAGCTTGTCCGGGAGGGCCCCCTACGAGCAGTACTTC

clone size: .
D gene: TRBD2
V gene: TRBV30
J gene: TRBJ2-1
CDR3 protein: CAWSEPGLATYNEQFF
CDR3 DNA: TGTGCCTGGAGTGAACCGGGACTAGCCACATACAATGAGCAGTTCTTC

clone size: .
D gene: .
V gene: TRBV7-9
J gene: TRBJ2-6
CDR3 protein: CASSTLGANVLTF
CDR3 DNA: TGTGCCAGCAGCACCCTTGGGGCCAACGTCCTGACTTTC

clone size: .
D gene: .
V gene: TRBV5-1
J gene: TRBJ2-4
CDR3 protein: CASSLVAGDIQYF
CDR3 DNA: TGCGCCAGCAGCTTGGTAGCCGGGGACATTCAGTACTTC

clone size: few
D gene: TRBD2
V gene: TRBV12-5
J gene: TRBJ2-2
CDR3 protein: CASGLAGGFTGELFF
CDR3 DNA: TGTGCTAGTGGTTTAGCGGGAGGGTTCACCGGGGAGCTGTTTTTT

clone size: .
D gene: .
V gene: TRBV4-1
J gene: TRBJ2-3
CDR3 protein: CASRDKGTDTQYF
CDR3 DNA: TGCGCCAGCAGGGATAAGGGAACAGATACGCAGTATTTT

clone size: .
D gene: .
V gene: TRBV2
J gene: TRBJ2-2
CDR3 protein: CASSEFTNTGELFF
CDR3 DNA: TGTGCCAGCAGTGAGTTCACGAACACCGGGGAGCTGTTTTTT

clone size: few
D gene: TRBD1
V gene: TRBV2
J gene: TRBJ2-1
CDR3 protein: CASSDVDRGEQFF
CDR3 DNA: TGTGCCAGCAGTGACGTGGACAGGGGTGAGCAGTTCTTC

clone size: once
D gene: TRBD2
V gene: TRBV9
J gene: TRBJ2-1
CDR3 protein: CASSALANENEQFF
CDR3 DNA: TGTGCCAGCAGCGCACTAGCGAATGAGAATGAGCAGTTCTTC

clone size: .
D gene: TRBD1
V gene: TRBV18
J gene: TRBJ1-1
CDR3 protein: CASSPTGTLTEAFF
CDR3 DNA: TGTGCCAGCTCCCCGACAGGGACACTTACTGAAGCTTTCTTT

clone size: .
D gene: .
V gene: TRBV19
J gene: TRBJ2-7
CDR3 protein: CASSDAQGREQYF
CDR3 DNA: TGTGCCAGTAGTGATGCGCAAGGCCGGGAGCAGTACTTC

clone size: many
D gene: .
V gene: TRBV6-4
J gene: TRBJ2-3
CDR3 protein: CASSEGPEQGTQYF
CDR3 DNA: TGTGCCAGCAGTGAAGGGCCCGAGCAGGGTACGCAGTATTTT

clone size: few
D gene: .
V gene: TRBV18
J gene: TRBJ1-5
CDR3 protein: CASSPGQLINQPQHF
CDR3 DNA: TGTGCCAGCTCACCCGGGCAGCTCATTAATCAGCCCCAGCATTTT

clone size: .
D gene: TRBD1
V gene: TRBV4-1
J gene: TRBJ1-1
CDR3 protein: CASIGQGVLTEAFF
CDR3 DNA: TGCGCCAGCATCGGACAGGGGGTTTTGACTGAAGCTTTCTTT

clone size: few
D gene: .
V gene: TRBV18
J gene: TRBJ2-7
CDR3 protein: CASSPPTTDSYEQYF
CDR3 DNA: TGTGCCAGCTCACCACCGACGACGGACTCCTACGAGCAGTACTTC

clone size: .
D gene: TRBD2
V gene: TRBV5-1
J gene: TRBJ2-1
CDR3 protein: CASSLLGGSYNEQFF
CDR3 DNA: TGCGCCAGCAGCCTTCTGGGAGGGAGCTACAATGAGCAGTTCTTC

clone size: .
D gene: TRBD1
V gene: TRBV18
J gene: TRBJ1-5
CDR3 protein: CASSPGQPNQPQHF
CDR3 DNA: TGTGCCAGCTCACCGGGACAGCCCAATCAGCCCCAGCATTTT

clone size: .
D gene: TRBD1
V gene: TRBV28
J gene: TRBJ1-5
CDR3 protein: CATRTGQPQHF
CDR3 DNA: TGTGCCACCCGGACAGGTCAGCCCCAGCATTTT

clone size: .
D gene: .
V gene: TRBV10-1
J gene: TRBJ2-7
CDR3 protein: CASSESGTYEQYF
CDR3 DNA: TGCGCCAGCAGTGAGTCCGGCACCTACGAGCAGTACTTC